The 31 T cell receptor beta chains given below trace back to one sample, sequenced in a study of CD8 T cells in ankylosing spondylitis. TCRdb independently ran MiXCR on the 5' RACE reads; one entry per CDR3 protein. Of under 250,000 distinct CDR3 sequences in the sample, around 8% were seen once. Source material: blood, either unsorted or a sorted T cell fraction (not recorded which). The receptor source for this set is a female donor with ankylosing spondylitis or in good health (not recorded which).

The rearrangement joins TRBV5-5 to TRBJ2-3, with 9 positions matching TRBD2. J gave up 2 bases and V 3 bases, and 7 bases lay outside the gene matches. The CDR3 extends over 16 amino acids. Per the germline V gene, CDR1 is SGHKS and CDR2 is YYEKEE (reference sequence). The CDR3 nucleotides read TGTGCCAGCAGCTCGCTAGCGGGGACAGACACAGATACGCAGTATTTT. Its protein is CASSSLAGTDTDTQYF.

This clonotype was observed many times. In DNA, the CDR3 is TGTGCCAGCAGTTTGTCGGCCGGGGTTGGGAATGAGCAGTTCTTC. As protein: CASSLSAGVGNEQFF. This chain links TRBV6-5 with TRBJ2-1; maybe TRBD2 (5 bases). Germline CDR1 is MNHEY and CDR2 is SVGAGI. The CDR3 covers 15 residues. Trimming pared 4 bases from V and 7 bases from J, leaving 17 bases between.

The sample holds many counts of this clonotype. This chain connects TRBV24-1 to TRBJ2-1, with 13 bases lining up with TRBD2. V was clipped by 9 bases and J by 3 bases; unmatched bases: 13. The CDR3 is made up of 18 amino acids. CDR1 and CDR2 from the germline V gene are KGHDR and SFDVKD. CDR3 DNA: TGTGCCACCGGAAAGGGGACTAGCGGGATCTTTGTCTACAATGAGCAGTTCTTC. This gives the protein CATGKGTSGIFVYNEQFF.

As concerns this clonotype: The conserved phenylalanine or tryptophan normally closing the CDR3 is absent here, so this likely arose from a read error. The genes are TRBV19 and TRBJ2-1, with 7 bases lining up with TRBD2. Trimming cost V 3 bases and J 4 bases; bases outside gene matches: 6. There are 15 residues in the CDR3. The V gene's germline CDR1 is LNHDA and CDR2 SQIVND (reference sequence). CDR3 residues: CASSISLAEYNEQFL. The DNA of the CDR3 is TGTGCCAGTAGTATCTCTCTAGCGGAGTACAATGAGCAGTTCTTG.

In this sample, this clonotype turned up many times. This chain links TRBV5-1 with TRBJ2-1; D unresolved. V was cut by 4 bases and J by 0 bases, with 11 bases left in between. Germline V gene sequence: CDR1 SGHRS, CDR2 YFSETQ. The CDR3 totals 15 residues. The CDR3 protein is CASSPTPSSYNEQFF. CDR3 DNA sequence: TGCGCCAGCAGCCCGACACCGAGCTCCTACAATGAGCAGTTCTTC.

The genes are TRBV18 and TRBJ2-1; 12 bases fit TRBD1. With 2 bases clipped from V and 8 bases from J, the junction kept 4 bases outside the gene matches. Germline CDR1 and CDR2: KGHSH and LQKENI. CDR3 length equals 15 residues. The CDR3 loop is CASSPGTGGVDEQFF. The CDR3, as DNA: TGTGCCAGCTCACCAGGGACAGGGGGCGTGGATGAGCAGTTCTTC.

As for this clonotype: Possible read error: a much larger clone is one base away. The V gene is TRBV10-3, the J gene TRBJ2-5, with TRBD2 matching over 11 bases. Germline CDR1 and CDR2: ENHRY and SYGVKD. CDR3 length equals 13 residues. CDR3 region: CAIRTSGEEIQYF. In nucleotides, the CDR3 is TGTGCCATCAGGACTAGCGGGGAAGAGATCCAGTACTTC.

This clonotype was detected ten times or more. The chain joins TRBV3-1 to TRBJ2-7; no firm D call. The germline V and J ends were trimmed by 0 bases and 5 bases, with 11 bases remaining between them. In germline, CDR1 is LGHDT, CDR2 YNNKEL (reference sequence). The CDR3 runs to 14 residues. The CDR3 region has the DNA TGTGCCAGCAGCCAAGATCATCGGCAAAACGAGCAGTACTTC. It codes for CASSQDHRQNEQYF.

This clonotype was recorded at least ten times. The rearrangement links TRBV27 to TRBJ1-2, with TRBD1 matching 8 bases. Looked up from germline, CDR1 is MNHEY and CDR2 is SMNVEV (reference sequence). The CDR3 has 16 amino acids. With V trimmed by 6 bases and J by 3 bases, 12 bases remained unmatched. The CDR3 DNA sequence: TGTGCCAGCAGCCGGACCTCCCTGACAGGGGACTATGGCTACACCTTC. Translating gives CASSRTSLTGDYGYTF.

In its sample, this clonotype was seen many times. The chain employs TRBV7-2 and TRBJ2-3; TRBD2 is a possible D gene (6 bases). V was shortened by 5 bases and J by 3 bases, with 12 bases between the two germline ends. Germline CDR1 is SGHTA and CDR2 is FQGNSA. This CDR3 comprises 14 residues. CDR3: CASSLRRATDTQYF. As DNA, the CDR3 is TGTGCCAGCAGCCTGCGGAGGGCTACAGATACGCAGTATTTT.

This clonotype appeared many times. CDR3 in DNA: TGCGCCAGCAGCTTGGGACAGGGGGGTGCAGAGACCCAGTACTTC. It specifies CASSLGQGGAETQYF. The chain carries TRBV5-1 and TRBJ2-5; 9 bases map to TRBD1. V shed 0 bases and J 4 bases; nucleotides not matched to a gene: 4. CDR3 length: 15 residues. Germline V CDR1 and CDR2: SGHRS, YFSETQ.

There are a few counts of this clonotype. CDR3 in amino acids: CASSLGTGPGETQYF. The CDR3 DNA is TGTGCCAGCAGCTTGGGGACAGGCCCAGGGGAGACCCAGTACTTC. The chain uses TRBV11-2 and TRBJ2-5; 8 nucleotides align to TRBD1. Germline CDR1 reads SGHAT; CDR2 reads FQNNGV. The CDR3 has 15 amino acids. Unmatched junction bases numbered 8, after V lost 3 bases and J lost 5 bases.

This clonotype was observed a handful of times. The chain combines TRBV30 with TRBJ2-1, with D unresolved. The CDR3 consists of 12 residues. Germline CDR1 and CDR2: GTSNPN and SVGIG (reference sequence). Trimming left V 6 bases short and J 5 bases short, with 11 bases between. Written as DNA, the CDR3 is TGTGCCTGTCCTGGAGAGCACAATGAGCAGTTCTTC. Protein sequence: CACPGEHNEQFF.

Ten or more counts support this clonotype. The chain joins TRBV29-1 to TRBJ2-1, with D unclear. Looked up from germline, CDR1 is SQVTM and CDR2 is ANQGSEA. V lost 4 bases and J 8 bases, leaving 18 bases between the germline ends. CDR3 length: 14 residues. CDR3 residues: CSVAVSAAVDEQFF. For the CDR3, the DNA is TGCAGCGTTGCGGTTTCGGCCGCGGTCGATGAGCAGTTCTTC.

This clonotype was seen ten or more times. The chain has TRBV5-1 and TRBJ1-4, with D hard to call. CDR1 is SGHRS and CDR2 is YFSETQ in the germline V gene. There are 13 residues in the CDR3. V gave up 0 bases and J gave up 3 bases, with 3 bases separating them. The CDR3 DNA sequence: TGCGCCAGCAGCTTGGAGGCTAATGAAAAACTGTTTTTT. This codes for CASSLEANEKLFF.

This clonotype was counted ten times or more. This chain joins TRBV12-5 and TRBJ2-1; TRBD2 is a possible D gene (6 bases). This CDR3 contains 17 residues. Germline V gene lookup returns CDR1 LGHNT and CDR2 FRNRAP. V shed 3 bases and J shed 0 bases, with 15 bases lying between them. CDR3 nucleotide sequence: TGTGCTAGTGGTTTTCCCACGGCGGGGAGCTCCTACAATGAGCAGTTCTTC. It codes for CASGFPTAGSSYNEQFF.

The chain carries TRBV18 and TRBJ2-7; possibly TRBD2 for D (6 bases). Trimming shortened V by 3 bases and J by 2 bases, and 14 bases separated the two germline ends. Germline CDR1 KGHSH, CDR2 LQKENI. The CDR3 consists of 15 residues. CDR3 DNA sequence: TGTGCCAGCTCACCGCGGGAATCCCTCCCCTACGAGCAGTACTTC. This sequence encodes CASSPRESLPYEQYF.

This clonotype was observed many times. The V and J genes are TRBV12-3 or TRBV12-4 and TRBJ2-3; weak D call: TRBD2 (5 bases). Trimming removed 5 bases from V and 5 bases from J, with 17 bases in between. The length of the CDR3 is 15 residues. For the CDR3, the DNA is TGTGCCAGCAGTCTCAGCGGCTCCCGGAGAGATACGCAGTATTTT. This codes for CASSLSGSRRDTQYF.

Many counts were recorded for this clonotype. CDR3 loop: CSAPRGTGSYEQYF. CDR3 coding DNA: TGCAGTGCCCCCAGGGGGACAGGGAGCTACGAGCAGTACTTC. This chain links TRBV20-1 with TRBJ2-7; 9 bases map to TRBD1. The CDR3 extends over 14 amino acids. Germline V gives CDR1 DFQATT, CDR2 SNEGSKA (reference sequence). With V trimmed by 6 bases and J by 3 bases, 9 bases remained unmatched.

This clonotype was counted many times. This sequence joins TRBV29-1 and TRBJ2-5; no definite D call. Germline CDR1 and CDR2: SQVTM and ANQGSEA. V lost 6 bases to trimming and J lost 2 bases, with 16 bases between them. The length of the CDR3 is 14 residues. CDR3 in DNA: TGCAGCGTCCTTGTGGATAAAGTTCAAGAGACCCAGTACTTC. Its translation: CSVLVDKVQETQYF.

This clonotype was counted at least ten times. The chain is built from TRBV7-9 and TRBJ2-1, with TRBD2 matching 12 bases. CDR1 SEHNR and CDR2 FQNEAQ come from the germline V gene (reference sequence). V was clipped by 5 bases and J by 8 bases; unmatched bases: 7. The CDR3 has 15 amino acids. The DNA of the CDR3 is TGTGCCAGCAGCACATCTAGCGGGAGGGCCTATGAGCAGTTCTTC. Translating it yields CASSTSSGRAYEQFF.

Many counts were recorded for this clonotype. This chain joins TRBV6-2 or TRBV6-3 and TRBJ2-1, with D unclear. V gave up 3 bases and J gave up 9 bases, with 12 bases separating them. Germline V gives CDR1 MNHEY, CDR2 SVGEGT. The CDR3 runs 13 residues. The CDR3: CASSYVPTSEQFF. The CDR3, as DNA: TGTGCCAGCAGTTATGTCCCCACCAGTGAGCAGTTCTTC.

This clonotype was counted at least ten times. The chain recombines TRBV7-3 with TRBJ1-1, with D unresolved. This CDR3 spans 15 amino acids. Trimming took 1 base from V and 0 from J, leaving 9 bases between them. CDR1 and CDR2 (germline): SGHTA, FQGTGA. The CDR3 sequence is CASSLNPRMNTEAFF. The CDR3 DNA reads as TGTGCCAGCAGCTTAAACCCCCGAATGAACACTGAAGCTTTCTTT.

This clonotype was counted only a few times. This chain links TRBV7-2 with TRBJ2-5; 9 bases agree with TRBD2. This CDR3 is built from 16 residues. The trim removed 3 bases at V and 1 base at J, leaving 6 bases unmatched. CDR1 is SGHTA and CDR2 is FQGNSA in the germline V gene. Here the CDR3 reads CASSLGLAGFQETQYF. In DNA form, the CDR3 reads TGTGCCAGCAGCTTGGGGCTAGCGGGGTTCCAAGAGACCCAGTACTTC.

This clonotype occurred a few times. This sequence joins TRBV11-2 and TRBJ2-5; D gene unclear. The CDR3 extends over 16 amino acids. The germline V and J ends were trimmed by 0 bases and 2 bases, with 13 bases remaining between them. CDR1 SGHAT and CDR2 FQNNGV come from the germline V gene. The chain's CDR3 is CASSLDVSQAQETQYF. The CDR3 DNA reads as TGTGCCAGCAGCTTAGATGTCTCCCAGGCGCAAGAGACCCAGTACTTC.

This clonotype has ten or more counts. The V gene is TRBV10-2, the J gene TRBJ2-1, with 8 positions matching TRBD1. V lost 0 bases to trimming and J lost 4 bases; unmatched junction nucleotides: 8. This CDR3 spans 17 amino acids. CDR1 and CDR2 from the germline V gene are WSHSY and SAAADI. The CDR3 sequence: CASSESGGQGPYNEQFF. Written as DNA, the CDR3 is TGCGCCAGCAGTGAGTCGGGTGGACAGGGACCTTACAATGAGCAGTTCTTC.

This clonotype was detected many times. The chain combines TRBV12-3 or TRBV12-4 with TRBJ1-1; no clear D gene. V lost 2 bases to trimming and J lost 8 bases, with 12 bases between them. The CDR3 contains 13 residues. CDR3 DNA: TGTGCCAGCAGTTTAAAGGCGGGATTGGAAGCTTTCTTT. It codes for CASSLKAGLEAFF.

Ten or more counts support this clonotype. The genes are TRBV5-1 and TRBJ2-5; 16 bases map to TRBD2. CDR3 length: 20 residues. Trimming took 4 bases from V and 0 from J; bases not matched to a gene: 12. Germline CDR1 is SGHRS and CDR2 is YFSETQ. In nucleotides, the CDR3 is TGCGCCAGCAGCGTTCCGGGACTAGCGGGAGGGGCGGAGGACCAAGAGACCCAGTACTTC. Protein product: CASSVPGLAGGAEDQETQYF.

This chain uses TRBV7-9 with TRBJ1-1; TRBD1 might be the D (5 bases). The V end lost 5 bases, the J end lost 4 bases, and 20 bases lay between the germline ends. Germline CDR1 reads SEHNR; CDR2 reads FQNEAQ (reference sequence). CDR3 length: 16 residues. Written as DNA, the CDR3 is TGTGCCAGCAGCCTCTATCGGCCGGGGCGGGGCACTGAAGCTTTCTTT. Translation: CASSLYRPGRGTEAFF.

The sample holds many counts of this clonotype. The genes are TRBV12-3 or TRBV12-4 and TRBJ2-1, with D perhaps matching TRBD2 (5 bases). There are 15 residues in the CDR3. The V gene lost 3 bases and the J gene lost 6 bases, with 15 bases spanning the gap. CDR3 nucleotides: TGTGCCAGCAGTTTCAATGTGGGAGAGTTCAATGAGCAGTTCTTC. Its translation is CASSFNVGEFNEQFF.

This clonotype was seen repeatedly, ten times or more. The CDR3 loop is CASSPSLSGAKNIQYF. DNA for the CDR3: TGTGCCAGCAGTCCGAGCCTTTCGGGTGCCAAAAACATTCAGTACTTC. The V and J genes are TRBV27 and TRBJ2-4; D ambiguous. Germline assignment: CDR1 MNHEY and CDR2 SMNVEV (reference sequence). The CDR3 consists of 16 residues. Trimming pared 5 bases from V and 1 base from J, leaving 15 bases between.